The 17 T cell receptor beta chains listed next were all sequenced from one sample in a study of T cells in Graves' hyperthyroidism and ophthalmopathy. Amplified TCR beta CDR3 regions came from RNA transcripts. HTBI primers were used for first-round RT-PCR of the TCR CDR3. TCRdb analysed the multiplex PCR reads with MiXCR anew, one entry per CDR3 protein. The repertoire has some 500,000 distinct CDR3 sequences, 24% of them found once; the top ten carry about 10%. The sequenced material came from blood. Receptors originate from a woman in her 30s with Graves' ophthalmopathy.

A few counts support this clonotype. The chain recombines TRBV15 with TRBJ2-5; no firm D call. CDR1 LNHNV and CDR2 YYDKDF come from the germline V gene (reference sequence). The V end lost 3 bases, the J end lost 4 bases, and 21 bases lay between the germline ends. This CDR3 is 17 amino acids long. Written as DNA, the CDR3 is TGTGCCACCAGCAGGGGTGGTGTTCAGCTTAGGGCAGAGACCCAGTACTTC. Protein: CATSRGGVQLRAETQYF.

Comment on this clonotype: Its ends do not fully match the called genes, so a read error is possible. The chain is built from TRBV19 and TRBJ1-5, with D hard to call. The CDR3 is 15 residues long. Germline V gene lookup returns CDR1 LNHDA and CDR2 SQIVND (reference sequence). The CDR3 DNA reads as TGTGCCAGTAGTATACTGGGTACGGGCAATCAGCCCCAGCGTTTT. Translated: CASSILGTGNQPQRF.

A remark on this clonotype: With a much larger clone just one base away, this may be a read error. The CDR3 DNA follows: TGTGCCAGCAGCTCTACGAAAACTAGCGGGGACTACGAGCTGTACTTC. It yields the protein CASSSTKTSGDYELYF. The V gene is TRBV11-1, the J gene TRBJ2-7; 10 nucleotides agree with TRBD2. The CDR3 sequence is 16 residues long. CDR1 SGHAT and CDR2 FQDESV come from the germline V gene (reference sequence).

V gene TRBV7-9 combines with J gene TRBJ2-5, with D perhaps TRBD1 (6 bases). This CDR3 region has 16 residues. Germline CDR1 SEHNR, CDR2 FQNEAQ (reference sequence). V gave up 1 base and J gave up 3 bases, with 15 bases separating them. The CDR3 is CASSLGSTGYEETQYF. The CDR3 DNA reads TGTGCCAGCAGCTTAGGGTCCACAGGGTACGAAGAGACCCAGTACTTC. Supplemented by reference TRBV7-9 and TRBJ2-5, the full variable domain reads DTGVSQNPRHKITKRGQNVTFRCDPISEHNRLYWYRQTLGQGPEFLTYFQNEAQLEKSRLLSDRFSAERPKGSFSTLEIQRTEQGDSAMYLCASSLGSTGYEETQYFGPGTRLLVL.

V is TRBV12-3 or TRBV12-4 and J is TRBJ1-1, with 9 nucleotides matching TRBD1. The J segment lost 5 bases and the V segment lost 7 bases, leaving 5 bases of the junction unmatched. The CDR3 totals 13 residues. The CDR3 loop is CASKQGARTEAFF. DNA for the CDR3: TGTGCCAGCAAACAGGGGGCGAGGACTGAAGCTTTCTTT.

This clonotype occurred many times. This sequence joins TRBV29-1 and TRBJ2-7, with D uncertain. Germline V gene data show CDR1 as SQVTM and CDR2 as ANQGSEA. With 1 base removed from V and 6 bases from J, the gap between germline ends came to 10 bases. The CDR3 has 12 amino acids. The CDR3 spells CSVEAIWGEQYF. The CDR3 DNA reads TGCAGCGTTGAAGCGATTTGGGGCGAGCAGTACTTC.

The V call is TRBV12-3 or TRBV12-4, the J call TRBJ2-2, with D tentatively TRBD1 (6 bases). V was pared by 5 bases and J by 6 bases, with 7 bases between. The CDR3 has 12 amino acids. The CDR3 DNA reads as TGTGCCAGCAGTGGGGGCCCCGGGGAGCTGTTTTTT. Translation: CASSGGPGELFF.

This clonotype appeared many times. V is TRBV11-1 and J is TRBJ1-1; D uncertain. The CDR3 has 14 residues. Trimming took off 3 bases at V and 5 bases at J, with 13 bases between the two ends. Germline-derived CDR1 and CDR2 are SGHAT and FQDESV (reference sequence). In DNA, the CDR3 is TGTGCCAGCAGCTTTATCGGGGTTGGGACTGAAGCTTTCTTT. Translation: CASSFIGVGTEAFF.

This clonotype has at least ten counts. V is TRBV19 and J is TRBJ1-1; D may be TRBD1 (6 bases). CDR1 is LNHDA and CDR2 is SQIVND in the germline V gene (reference sequence). The CDR3 has 16 amino acids. Trimming stripped 10 bases from V and 0 bases from J, with 21 bases between. The CDR3 reads CATRHRSGALNTEAFF. CDR3 DNA: TGTGCCACCCGCCATAGGTCAGGGGCGTTGAACACTGAAGCTTTCTTT.

A few counts support this clonotype. The J gene is TRBJ1-2, the V gene TRBV2; D might be TRBD1 (6 bases). Germline V gene sequence: CDR1 SNHLY, CDR2 FYNNEI. V lost 5 bases to trimming and J lost 4 bases, with 17 bases between them. The CDR3 sequence is 15 residues long. The DNA of the CDR3 is TGTGCCAGCAGTTCTGAAACCGGGACACCCTATGGCTACACCTTC. Its protein product is CASSSETGTPYGYTF.

This clonotype was detected many times. V usage is TRBV10-3 and J usage is TRBJ1-2, with D unresolved. The germline gives CDR1 ENHRY, CDR2 SYGVKD. Deletions cut 2 bases from V and 3 bases from J, with 13 bases between. The CDR3 is made up of 15 amino acids. This CDR3 reads CAISEKSGSYYGYTF. In DNA form, the CDR3 reads TGTGCCATCAGTGAGAAGAGCGGGTCGTACTATGGCTACACCTTC.

The V gene is TRBV6-1, the J gene TRBJ1-5; 7 bases agree with TRBD1. J gave up 2 bases and V 6 bases, and 7 bases lay outside the gene matches. The CDR3 sequence is 15 residues long. The germline gives CDR1 MNHNS, CDR2 SASEGT. The CDR3 protein is CASRSTGVGNQPQHF. CDR3 DNA: TGTGCCAGCAGAAGCACAGGGGTTGGCAATCAGCCCCAGCATTTT.

This clonotype was counted ten times or more. The gene calls are TRBV12-3 or TRBV12-4 and TRBJ1-2; unclear D gene. The CDR3 is 13 amino acids. Trimming took 6 bases from V and 7 from J, leaving 15 bases between them. The CDR3 DNA reads TGTGCCAGCAGGCGGACGGATAAGGGTGGCTACACCTTC. Residues: CASRRTDKGGYTF.

This clonotype was seen repeatedly, ten times or more. The CDR3, as DNA: TGTGCCAGCAGCCAAGCAGGGGAGTACACTGAAGCTTTCTTT. Amino acids: CASSQAGEYTEAFF. The J gene is TRBJ1-1, the V gene TRBV14, with D maybe TRBD1 (6 bases). V lost 1 base, J lost 3 bases, and 9 bases lay in between. Germline CDR1 is SGHDN and CDR2 is FVKESK. CDR3 length: 14 residues.

J is TRBJ1-5 and V is TRBV12-3 or TRBV12-4; D is unresolved. This CDR3 is built from 12 residues. Trimming removed 6 bases from V and 10 bases from J, with 13 bases in between. CDR3 protein: CASSPGGHPQHF. The CDR3 coding sequence is TGTGCCAGCAGCCCCGGCGGCCACCCCCAGCATTTT.

This clonotype was found many times. The chain employs TRBV3-1 and TRBJ1-1; D unclear. The V end was cut by 0 bases, the J end by 7 bases, with 15 bases between. This CDR3 region has 15 residues. Germline V gene lookup returns CDR1 LGHDT and CDR2 YNNKEL (reference sequence). In DNA, the CDR3 is TGTGCCAGCAGCCAAGATTTGCGCCTATCCTTTGAAGCTTTCTTT. Its translation is CASSQDLRLSFEAFF.

This clonotype has ten or more counts. V usage is TRBV7-6 and J usage is TRBJ2-7; perhaps TRBD2 as D (6 bases). Trimming cost V 5 bases and J 4 bases, with 30 bases left between them. The CDR3 sequence is 19 residues long. CDR1 is SGHVS, CDR2 FNYEAQ, per germline. CDR3 loop: CASSPRTAGRSRPGYEQYF. Here the CDR3 DNA reads TGTGCCAGCAGCCCACGGACTGCGGGACGAAGCCGTCCAGGTTACGAGCAGTACTTC.